This T cell receptor beta chain appears in the sequencing data of a study of cytomegalovirus exposure and HLA in healthy donors. The study's findings and limits: For presence/absence analyses, sequencing depth was assumed to be roughly uniform across donors. In a later analysis, TCR beta V- and J-gene trimming showed a link to a missense DCLRE1C variant.

At sampling all donors were nominally healthy, likely with unrecorded immune exposures. The PCR ran on 60 Vbeta and 13 Jbeta primers. This table comes from immunoSEQ multiplex PCR, and its TCRdb copy is limited to in-frame clones, with some not included. The sample holds approximately 100,000 clones; 60% to 85% are singletons and the top ten take 16%. Looked up from germline, CDR1 is SGHDT and CDR2 is YYEEEE. V was clipped by 2 bases and J by 2 bases; unmatched bases: 4. This CDR3 spans 16 amino acids. A remark on this clone: Its matching antigen is unknown.

Sequenced sample: PBMCs. This clonotype was obtained from a man in his 60s in good health and CMV-seropositive. The V call is TRBV5-6, the J call TRBJ1-5; 10 bases fit TRBD1. The CDR3, as DNA: TGTGCCAGCAGCTTTGGGACAGGGGAGGGCAATCAGCCCCAGCATTTT. This encodes CASSFGTGEGNQPQHF.